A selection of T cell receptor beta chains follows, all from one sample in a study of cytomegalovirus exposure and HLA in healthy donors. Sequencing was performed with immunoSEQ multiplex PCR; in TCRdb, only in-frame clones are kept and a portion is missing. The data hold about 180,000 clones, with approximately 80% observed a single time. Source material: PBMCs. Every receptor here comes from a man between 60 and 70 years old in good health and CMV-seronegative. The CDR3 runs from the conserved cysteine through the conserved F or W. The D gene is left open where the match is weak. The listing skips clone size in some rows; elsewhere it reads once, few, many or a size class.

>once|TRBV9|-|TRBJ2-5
CASSFHPEGETQYF
TGTGCCAGCAGCTTTCACCCGGAGGGGGAGACCCAGTACTTC
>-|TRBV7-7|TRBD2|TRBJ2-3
CASSRLTSGSLTDTQYF
TGTGCCAGCAGCCGCCTGACTAGCGGGAGTCTAACAGATACGCAGTATTTT
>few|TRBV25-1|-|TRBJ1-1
CASRPPQGPDTEAFF
TGTGCCAGCAGACCCCCACAGGGCCCCGACACTGAAGCTTTCTTT
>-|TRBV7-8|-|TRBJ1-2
CASSPHGQSGGGYTF
TGTGCCAGCAGCCCCCATGGACAGTCTGGTGGTGGCTACACCTTC
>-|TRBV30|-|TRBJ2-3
CAGRGGGIADTQYF
TGTGCCGGGCGTGGTGGCGGGATCGCGGATACGCAGTATTTT
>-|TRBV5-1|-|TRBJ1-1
CASSLPGGGNTEAFF
TGCGCCAGCAGCTTGCCGGGGGGCGGCAACACTGAAGCTTTCTTT
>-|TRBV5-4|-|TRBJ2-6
CASSLTGPGANVLTF
TGTGCCAGCAGCTTGACAGGGCCTGGGGCCAACGTCCTGACTTTC
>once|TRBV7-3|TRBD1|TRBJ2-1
CASSPTPGTGSHNEQFF
TGTGCCAGCAGCCCCACCCCCGGGACAGGGTCCCACAATGAGCAGTTCTTC
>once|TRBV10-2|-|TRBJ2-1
CASRRERGRNEQFF
TGCGCCAGCAGACGGGAGAGGGGTAGGAATGAGCAGTTCTTC
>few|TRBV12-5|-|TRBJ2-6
CASGDSSLPGANVLTF
TGTGCTAGTGGGGACTCGAGTTTGCCCGGGGCCAACGTCCTGACTTTC
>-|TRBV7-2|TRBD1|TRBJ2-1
CASRLGQYVYNEQFF
TGTGCCAGCAGGTTGGGACAGTATGTTTACAATGAGCAGTTCTTC
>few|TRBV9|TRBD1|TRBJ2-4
CASSGGTGIGNIQYF
TGTGCCAGCAGCGGGGGGACAGGGATTGGAAACATTCAGTACTTC
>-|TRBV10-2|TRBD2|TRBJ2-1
CASRKGSGADNEQFF
TGCGCCAGCAGAAAAGGAAGCGGGGCTGACAATGAGCAGTTCTTC
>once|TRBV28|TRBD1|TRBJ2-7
CASSLIGGGYEQYF
TGTGCCAGCAGTTTGATAGGGGGCGGGTACGAGCAGTACTTC
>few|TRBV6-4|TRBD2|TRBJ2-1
CASSEAGGNSEQFF
TGTGCCAGCAGTGAAGCGGGGGGGAACAGTGAGCAGTTCTTC
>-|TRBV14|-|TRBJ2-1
CASSQAGFYNEQFF
TGTGCCAGCAGCCAAGCGGGGTTTTACAATGAGCAGTTCTTC
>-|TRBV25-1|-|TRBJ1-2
CASRGSTGGQSDYGYTF
TGTGCCAGCAGAGGATCGACGGGGGGCCAATCCGACTATGGCTACACCTTC
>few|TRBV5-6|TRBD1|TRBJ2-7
CASSPGTGAFEQYF
TGTGCCAGCAGCCCCGGGACAGGGGCGTTCGAGCAGTACTTC
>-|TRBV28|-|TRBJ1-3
CASTTGGTGNTIYF
TGTGCCAGCACCACCGGGGGAACTGGAAACACCATATATTTT
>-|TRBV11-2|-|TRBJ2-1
CASSSPTSFVLNEQFF
TGTGCCAGCAGCTCCCCCACTAGCTTTGTTCTCAATGAGCAGTTCTTC
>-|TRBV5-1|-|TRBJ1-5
CASSLDGNSNQPQNF
TGCGCCAGCAGCTTGGACGGTAATAGCAATCAGCCCCAGAATTTT
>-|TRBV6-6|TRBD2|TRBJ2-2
CASRTLAGTVGELFF
TGTGCCAGCAGAACACTAGCGGGAACGGTCGGGGAGCTGTTTTTT
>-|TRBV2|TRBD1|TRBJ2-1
CASRTGGVHEQFF
TGTGCCAGCAGGACAGGGGGGGTGCATGAGCAGTTCTTC
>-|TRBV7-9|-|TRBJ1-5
CASSLGTLNNQPQHF
TGTGCCAGCAGCCTCGGGACACTTAATAATCAGCCCCAGCATTTT
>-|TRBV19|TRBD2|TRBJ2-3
CASSMSLAGGSLGDTQYF
TGTGCCAGTAGTATGTCTCTAGCGGGGGGTTCTCTGGGGGATACGCAGTATTTT
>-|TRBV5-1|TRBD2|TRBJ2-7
CASSLSALDGPGGEQYF
TGCGCCAGCAGCTTGTCGGCCCTGGACGGTCCCGGGGGGGAGCAGTACTTC